This T cell receptor beta chain was found in a study of blood T cell repertoires in COVID-19. Study information: The cDNA or gDNA used as material had been derived from T cells, B-cell-depleted T cells, or PBMCs.

Sequencing was performed with immunoSEQ multiplex PCR; in TCRdb, only in-frame clones are kept and a portion is missing. The sample comprises about 380,000 clones, about 85% of which are singletons, and about 3.6% rests with the top ten. Germline loops: CDR1 KGHDR, CDR2 SFDVKD. V was cut by 4 bases and J by 7 bases, with 4 bases left in between. This CDR3 has 11 residues. This chain connects TRBV24-1 to TRBJ2-1; D is undetermined. This clonotype originated in a woman aged 18-30 years with acute or convalescent COVID-19. Sequenced material: peripheral blood. In DNA, the CDR3 is TGTGCCACCAGTGACCTGAATGAGCAGTTCTTC. This sequence encodes CATSDLNEQFF.